The clone carrying this TCR beta chain has ten or more counts. The sample comes from a study of human T cells and chemical hapten exposure. The germline V gene has CDR1 MNHEY and CDR2 SVGAGI. V shed 2 bases and J shed 6 bases, with 5 bases lying between them. The CDR3 covers 12 residues. Each CDR3 protein is one row after TCRdb ran MiXCR on the RACE reads. The table records some 120,000 distinct CDR3 sequences, 9.5% to 13% of them present only once. Time point defined: patch test 1, 2 weeks after DPC sensitization. Stated treatment: therapeutic diphenylcyclopropenone sensitization with weekly scalp DPC.

The sequence derives from a woman between 45 and 60 years old with alopecia areata. Some clones in this sample may be carry-over from other donors' samples. V and J are TRBV6-5 and TRBJ2-1; no firm D call. This specimen was whole blood, taken in connection with sensitization to the hapten diphenylcyclopropenone (DPC). In DNA, the CDR3 is TGTGCCAGCAGTTACCGGCCCAATGAGCAGTTCTTC. The encoded protein is CASSYRPNEQFF.